The T cell receptor beta chain under discussion was sequenced for a study of OX40 agonist ivuxolimab in advanced cancers. Study context: Administration of intravenous ivuxolimab to patients occurred every 2 weeks at 0.01 to 10 mg/kg. Aged roughly 23 to 85 with a mean of approximately 57 years, they were about 80% male.

Method: immunoSEQ multiplex PCR; TCRdb's copy keeps in-frame clones and lacks some. The data contain roughly 48,000 clones, nearly 85% of them seen just once; the ten biggest clones take up about 1.2%. V lost 7 bases and J lost 2; bases outside the gene matches: 11. There are 17 residues in the CDR3. Looked up from germline, CDR1 is LNHDA and CDR2 is SQIVND (reference sequence). This chain links TRBV19 with TRBJ1-5, with 10 bases matching TRBD1. This receptor was obtained from an adult with an advanced solid tumor such as melanoma, head and neck, liver or kidney cancer. This material consisted of CD4+ or CD8+ T cells sorted from blood, taken in a trial of the OX40 agonist ivuxolimab. As DNA, the CDR3 is TGTGCCAGTAACGGTTTAACCGGGACAGGGGGCAATCAGCCCCAGCATTTT. As protein: CASNGLTGTGGNQPQHF.